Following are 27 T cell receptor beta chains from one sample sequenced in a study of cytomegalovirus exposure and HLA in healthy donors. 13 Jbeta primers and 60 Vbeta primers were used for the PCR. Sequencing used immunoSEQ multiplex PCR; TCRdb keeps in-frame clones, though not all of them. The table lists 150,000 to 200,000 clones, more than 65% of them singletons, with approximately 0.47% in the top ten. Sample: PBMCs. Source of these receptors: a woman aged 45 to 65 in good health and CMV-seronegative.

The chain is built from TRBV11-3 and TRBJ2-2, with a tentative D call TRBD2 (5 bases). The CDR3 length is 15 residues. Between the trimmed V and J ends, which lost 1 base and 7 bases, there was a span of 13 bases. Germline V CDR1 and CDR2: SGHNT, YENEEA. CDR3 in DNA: TGTGCCAGCAGCTTAGCCGTCGCCGGGGTCGGGGAGCTGTTTTTT. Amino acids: CASSLAVAGVGELFF.

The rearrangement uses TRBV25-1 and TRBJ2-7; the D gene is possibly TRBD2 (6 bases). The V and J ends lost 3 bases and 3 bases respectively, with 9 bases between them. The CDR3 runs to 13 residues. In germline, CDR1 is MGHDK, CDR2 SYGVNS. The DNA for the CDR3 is TGTGCCAGCAGTGACACTAGCAGCTACGAGCAGTACTTC. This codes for CASSDTSSYEQYF.

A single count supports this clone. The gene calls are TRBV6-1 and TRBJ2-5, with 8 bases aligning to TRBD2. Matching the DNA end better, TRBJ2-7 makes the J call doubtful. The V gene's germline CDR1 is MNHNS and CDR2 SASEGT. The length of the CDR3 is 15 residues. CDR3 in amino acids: CASTPEKREWYEQYF. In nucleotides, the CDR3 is TGTGCCAGCACCCCCGAGAAGCGGGAGTGGTACGAGCAGTACTTC.

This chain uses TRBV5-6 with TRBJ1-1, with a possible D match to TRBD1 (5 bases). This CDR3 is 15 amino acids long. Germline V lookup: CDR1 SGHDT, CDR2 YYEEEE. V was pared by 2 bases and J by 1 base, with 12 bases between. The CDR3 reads CASSFSGRANTEAFF. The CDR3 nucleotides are TGTGCCAGCAGCTTCTCCGGCAGGGCGAACACTGAAGCTTTCTTT.

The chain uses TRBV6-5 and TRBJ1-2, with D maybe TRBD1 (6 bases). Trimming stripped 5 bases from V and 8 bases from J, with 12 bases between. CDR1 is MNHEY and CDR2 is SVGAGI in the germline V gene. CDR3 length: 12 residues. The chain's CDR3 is CASSTWTAGYTF. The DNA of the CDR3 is TGTGCCAGCAGTACTTGGACAGCCGGCTACACCTTC.

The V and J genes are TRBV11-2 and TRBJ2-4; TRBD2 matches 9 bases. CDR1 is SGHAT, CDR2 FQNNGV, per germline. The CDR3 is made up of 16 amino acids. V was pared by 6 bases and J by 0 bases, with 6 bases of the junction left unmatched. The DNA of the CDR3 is TGTGCCAGCAGTCTAAGACTAGCGGTAGCCAAAAACATTCAGTACTTC. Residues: CASSLRLAVAKNIQYF.

CDR3 DNA sequence: TGTGCCAGCAGCGTAGACAGGGACTCTGGAAACACCATATATTTT. Encoded protein: CASSVDRDSGNTIYF. V and J are TRBV9 and TRBJ1-3; TRBD1 is a possible D gene (6 bases). This CDR3 is 15 amino acids long. V shed 0 bases and J shed 0 bases, with 7 bases lying between them. Germline V gene lookup returns CDR1 SGDLS and CDR2 YYNGEE. Combining the CDR3 with reference TRBV9 and TRBJ1-3 gives the whole variable domain DSGVTQTPKHLITATGQRVTLRCSPRSGDLSVYWYQQSLDQGLQFLIQYYNGEERAKGNILERFSAQQFPDLHSELNLSSLELGDSALYFCASSVDRDSGNTIYFGEGSWLTVV.

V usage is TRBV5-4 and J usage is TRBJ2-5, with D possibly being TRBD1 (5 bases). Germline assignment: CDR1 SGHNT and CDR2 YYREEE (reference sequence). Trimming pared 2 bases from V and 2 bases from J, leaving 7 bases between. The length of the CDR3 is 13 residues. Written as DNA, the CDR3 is TGTGCCAGCAGCTTCCCAGGGCAAGAGACCCAGTACTTC. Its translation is CASSFPGQETQYF.

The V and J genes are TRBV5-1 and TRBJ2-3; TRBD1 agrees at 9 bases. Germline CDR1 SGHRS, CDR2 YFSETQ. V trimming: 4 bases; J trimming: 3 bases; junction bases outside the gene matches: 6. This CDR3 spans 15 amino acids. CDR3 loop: CASSQQGAGTDTQYF. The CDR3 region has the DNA TGCGCCAGCAGCCAACAGGGGGCGGGAACAGATACGCAGTATTTT.

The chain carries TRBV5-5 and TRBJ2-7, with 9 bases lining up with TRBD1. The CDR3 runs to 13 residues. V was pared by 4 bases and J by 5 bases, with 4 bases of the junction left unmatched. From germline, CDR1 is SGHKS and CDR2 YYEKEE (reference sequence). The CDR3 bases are TGTGCCAGCAGCCGGACAGGGGACGACGAGCAGTACTTC. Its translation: CASSRTGDDEQYF.

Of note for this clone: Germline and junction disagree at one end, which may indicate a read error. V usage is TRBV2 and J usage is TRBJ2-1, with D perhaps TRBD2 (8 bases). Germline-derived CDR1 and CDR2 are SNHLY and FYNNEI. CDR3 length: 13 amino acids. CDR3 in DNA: TGTGCCAGCATGGGTCTTGCGGGAGGCGACAGGGTCTTC. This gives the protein CASMGLAGGDRVF.

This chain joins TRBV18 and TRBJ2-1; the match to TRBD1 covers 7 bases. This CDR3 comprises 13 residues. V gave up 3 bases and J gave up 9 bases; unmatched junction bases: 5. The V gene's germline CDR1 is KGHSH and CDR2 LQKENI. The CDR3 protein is CASSPDRAGEQFF. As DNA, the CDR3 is TGTGCCAGCTCACCCGACAGGGCCGGTGAGCAGTTCTTC.

The CDR3 DNA reads as TGTGCCAGCAGTCCCGGGACTAGCGGGAGCTCCTACAATGAGCAGTTCTTC. It encodes CASSPGTSGSSYNEQFF. The chain recombines TRBV27 with TRBJ2-1; 14 bases map to TRBD2. Germline V gives CDR1 MNHEY, CDR2 SMNVEV (reference sequence). The J segment lost 0 bases and the V segment lost 5 bases, leaving 3 bases of the junction unmatched. The CDR3 sequence is 17 residues long.

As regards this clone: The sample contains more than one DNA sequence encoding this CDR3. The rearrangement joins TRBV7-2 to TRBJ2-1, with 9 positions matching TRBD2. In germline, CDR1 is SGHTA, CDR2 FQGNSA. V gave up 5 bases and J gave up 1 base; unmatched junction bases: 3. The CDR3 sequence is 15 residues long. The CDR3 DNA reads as TGTGCCAGCAGCCCGACTAGCGGATCCTACAATGAGCAGTTCTTC. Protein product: CASSPTSGSYNEQFF.

The CDR3 bases are TGTGCCAGCAGTTACTCGGCGGCAGGGCAAGAGACCCAGTACTTC. Its translation is CASSYSAAGQETQYF. The chain couples TRBV6-5 to TRBJ2-5, with TRBD1 as a possible D gene (5 bases). Germline V CDR1 and CDR2: MNHEY, SVGAGI. The CDR3 is 15 residues long. V lost 0 bases to trimming and J lost 2 bases, with 10 bases between them.

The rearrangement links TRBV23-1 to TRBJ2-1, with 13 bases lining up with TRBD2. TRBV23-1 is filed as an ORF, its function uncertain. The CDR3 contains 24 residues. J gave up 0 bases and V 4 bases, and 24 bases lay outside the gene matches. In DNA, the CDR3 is TGCGCCAGCAGTCCCATGCGGGACAGACCTATGACTAGCGGGGGGCTTAGCTCCTACAATGAGCAGTTCTTC. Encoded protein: CASSPMRDRPMTSGGLSSYNEQFF.

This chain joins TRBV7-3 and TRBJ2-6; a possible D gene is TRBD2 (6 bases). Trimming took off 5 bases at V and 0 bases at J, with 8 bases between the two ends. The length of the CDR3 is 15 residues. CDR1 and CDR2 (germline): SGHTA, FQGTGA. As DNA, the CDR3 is TGTGCCAGCAGCCCCGGGGGCTCTGGGGCCAACGTCCTGACTTTC. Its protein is CASSPGGSGANVLTF.

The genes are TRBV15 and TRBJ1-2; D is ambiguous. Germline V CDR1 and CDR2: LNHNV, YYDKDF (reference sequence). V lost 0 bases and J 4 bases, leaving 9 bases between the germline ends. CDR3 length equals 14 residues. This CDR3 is CATSRDRSVYGYTF. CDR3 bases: TGTGCCACCAGCAGAGATCGATCGGTCTATGGCTACACCTTC.

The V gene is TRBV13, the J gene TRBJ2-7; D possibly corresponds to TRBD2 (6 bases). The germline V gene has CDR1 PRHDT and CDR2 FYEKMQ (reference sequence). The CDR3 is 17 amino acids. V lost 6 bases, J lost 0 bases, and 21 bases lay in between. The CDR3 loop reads CASSQIGFAGSSYEQYF. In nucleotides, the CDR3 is TGTGCCAGCAGTCAAATAGGTTTTGCGGGGAGCTCCTACGAGCAGTACTTC.

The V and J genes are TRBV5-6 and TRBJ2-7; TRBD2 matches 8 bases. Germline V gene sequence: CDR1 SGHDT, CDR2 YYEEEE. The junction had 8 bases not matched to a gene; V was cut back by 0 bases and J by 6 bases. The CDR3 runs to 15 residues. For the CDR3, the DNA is TGTGCCAGCAGCTTGGGATGGGGGCGGGGGGCCGAGCAGTACTTC. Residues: CASSLGWGRGAEQYF.

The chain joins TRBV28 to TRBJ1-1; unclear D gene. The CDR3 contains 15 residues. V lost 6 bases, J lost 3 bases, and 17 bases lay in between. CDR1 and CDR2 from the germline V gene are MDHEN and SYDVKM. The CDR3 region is CASSRSLGGYTEAFF. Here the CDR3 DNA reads TGTGCCAGCAGCCGTTCCCTTGGCGGATACACTGAAGCTTTCTTT.

CDR3 region: CASSMEGGEAFF. CDR3 bases: TGTGCCAGTAGTATGGAAGGGGGTGAAGCTTTCTTT. The V gene is TRBV19, the J gene TRBJ1-1, with D possibly being TRBD1 (6 bases). V lost 3 bases, J lost 7 bases, and 9 bases lay in between. Per the germline V gene, CDR1 is LNHDA and CDR2 is SQIVND (reference sequence). The CDR3 consists of 12 residues.

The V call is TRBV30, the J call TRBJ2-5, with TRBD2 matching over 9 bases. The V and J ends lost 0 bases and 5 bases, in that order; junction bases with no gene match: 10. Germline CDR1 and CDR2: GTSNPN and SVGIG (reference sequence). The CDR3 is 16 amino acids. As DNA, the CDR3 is TGTGCCTGGAGTGTATTTGCTAGCGGGGTTTTGGAGACCCAGTACTTC. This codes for CAWSVFASGVLETQYF. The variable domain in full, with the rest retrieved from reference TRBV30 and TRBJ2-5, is SQTIHQWPATLVQPVGSPLSLECTVEGTSNPNLYWYRQAAGRGLQLLFYSVGIGQISSEVPQNLSASRPQDRQFILSSKKLLLSDSGFYLCAWSVFASGVLETQYFGPGTRLLVL.

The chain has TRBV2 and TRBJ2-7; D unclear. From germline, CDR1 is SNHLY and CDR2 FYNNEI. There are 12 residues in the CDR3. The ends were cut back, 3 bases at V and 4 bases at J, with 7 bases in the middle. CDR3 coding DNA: TGTGCCAGCAGTGAGGCCCAATACGAGCAGTACTTC. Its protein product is CASSEAQYEQYF.

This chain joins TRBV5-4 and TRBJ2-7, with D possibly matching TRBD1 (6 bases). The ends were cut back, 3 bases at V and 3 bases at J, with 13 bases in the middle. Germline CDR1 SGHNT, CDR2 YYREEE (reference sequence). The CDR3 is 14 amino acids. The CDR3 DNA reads TGTGCCAGCAGCTCGGCGACAGGTTACTACGAGCAGTACTTC. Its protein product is CASSSATGYYEQYF.

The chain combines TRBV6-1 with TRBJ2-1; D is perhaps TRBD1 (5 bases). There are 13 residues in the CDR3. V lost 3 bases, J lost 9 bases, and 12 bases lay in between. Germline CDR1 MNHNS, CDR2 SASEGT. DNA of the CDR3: TGTGCCAGCAGTGAGCCCAGGGTAACTGAGCAGTTCTTC. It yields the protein CASSEPRVTEQFF.

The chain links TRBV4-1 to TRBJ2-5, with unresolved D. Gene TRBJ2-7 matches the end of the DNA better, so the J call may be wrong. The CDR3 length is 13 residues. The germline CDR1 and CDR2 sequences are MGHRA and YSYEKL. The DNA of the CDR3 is TGCGCCAGCAGCCAAGGACATTTGGGCGAGCAGTACTTC. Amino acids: CASSQGHLGEQYF.